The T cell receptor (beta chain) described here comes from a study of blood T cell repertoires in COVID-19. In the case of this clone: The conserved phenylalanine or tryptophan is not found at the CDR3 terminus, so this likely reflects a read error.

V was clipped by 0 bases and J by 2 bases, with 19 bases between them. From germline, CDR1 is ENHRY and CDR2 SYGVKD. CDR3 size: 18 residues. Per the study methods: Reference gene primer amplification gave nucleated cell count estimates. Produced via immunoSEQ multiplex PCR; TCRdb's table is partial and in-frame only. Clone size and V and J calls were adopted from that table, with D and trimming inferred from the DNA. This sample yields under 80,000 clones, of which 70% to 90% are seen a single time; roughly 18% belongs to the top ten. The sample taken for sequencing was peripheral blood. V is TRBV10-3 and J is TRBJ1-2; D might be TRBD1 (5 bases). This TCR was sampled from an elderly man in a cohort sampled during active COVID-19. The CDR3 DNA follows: TGTGCCATCAGTGAGTCTTCGGCTGGGTTTAACAGGAACTATGGCTACACCCTC. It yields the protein CAISESSAGFNRNYGYTL.